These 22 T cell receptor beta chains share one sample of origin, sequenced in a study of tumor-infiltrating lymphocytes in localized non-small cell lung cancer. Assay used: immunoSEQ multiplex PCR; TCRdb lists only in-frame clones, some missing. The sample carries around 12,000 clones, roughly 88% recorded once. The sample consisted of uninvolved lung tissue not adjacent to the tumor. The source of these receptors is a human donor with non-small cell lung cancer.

CDR3 loop: CASSQAANPNYGYTF. CDR3 sequence (DNA): TGTGCCAGCAGCCAGGCAGCCAACCCTAACTATGGCTACACCTTC. V and J are TRBV7-9 and TRBJ1-2; D is unresolved. CDR1 is SEHNR, CDR2 FQNEAQ, per germline (reference sequence). Deletions cut 5 bases from V and 0 bases from J, with 13 bases between. The CDR3 spans 15 residues.

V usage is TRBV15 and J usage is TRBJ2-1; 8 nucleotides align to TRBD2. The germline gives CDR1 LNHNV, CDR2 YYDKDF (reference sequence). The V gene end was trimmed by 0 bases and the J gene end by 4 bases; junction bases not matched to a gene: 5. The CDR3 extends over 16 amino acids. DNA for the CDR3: TGTGCCACCAGCAGAGATATCGCTAGCGGGTACAATGAGCAGTTCTTC. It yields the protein CATSRDIASGYNEQFF.

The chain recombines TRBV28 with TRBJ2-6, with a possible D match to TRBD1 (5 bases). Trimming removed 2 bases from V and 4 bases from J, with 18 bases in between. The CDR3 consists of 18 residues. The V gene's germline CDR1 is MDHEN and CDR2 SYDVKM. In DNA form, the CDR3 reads TGTGCCAGCAGTTTAAAACGACAGTGGGCTGGCGGGGCCAACGTCCTGACTTTC. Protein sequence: CASSLKRQWAGGANVLTF. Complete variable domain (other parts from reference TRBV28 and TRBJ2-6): DVKVTQSSRYLVKRTGEKVFLECVQDMDHENMFWYRQDPGLGLRLIYFSYDVKMKEKGDIPEGYSVSREKKERFSLILESASTNQTSMYLCASSLKRQWAGGANVLTFGAGSRLTVL.

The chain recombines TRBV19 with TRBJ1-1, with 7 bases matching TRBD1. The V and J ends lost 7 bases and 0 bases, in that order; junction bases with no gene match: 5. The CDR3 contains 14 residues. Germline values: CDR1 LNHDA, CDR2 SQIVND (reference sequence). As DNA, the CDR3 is TGTGCCAGTAAGGGACAGACATTGAACACTGAAGCTTTCTTT. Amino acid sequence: CASKGQTLNTEAFF.

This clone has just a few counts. The CDR3 region has the DNA TGCGCCAGCAGCTTGGCTTTGCGGGGCGCGGCCACCGGGGAGCTGTTTTTT. Amino acids: CASSLALRGAATGELFF. The V call is TRBV5-1, the J call TRBJ2-2, with a possible D match to TRBD2 (6 bases). This CDR3 is 17 amino acids long. Germline assignment: CDR1 SGHRS and CDR2 YFSETQ. Between the trimmed V and J ends, which lost 0 bases and 4 bases, there was a span of 16 bases.

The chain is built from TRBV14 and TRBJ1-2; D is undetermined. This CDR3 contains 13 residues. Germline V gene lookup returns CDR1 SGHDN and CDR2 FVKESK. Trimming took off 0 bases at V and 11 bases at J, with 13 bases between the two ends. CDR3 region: CASSQDATAKYTF. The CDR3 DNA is TGTGCCAGCAGCCAAGACGCTACCGCCAAGTACACCTTC.

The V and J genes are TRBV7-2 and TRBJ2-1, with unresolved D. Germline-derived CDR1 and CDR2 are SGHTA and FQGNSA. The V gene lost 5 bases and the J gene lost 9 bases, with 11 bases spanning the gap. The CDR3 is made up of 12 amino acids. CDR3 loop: CASSRSAREQFF. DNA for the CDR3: TGTGCCAGCAGCCGCAGCGCTCGTGAGCAGTTCTTC.

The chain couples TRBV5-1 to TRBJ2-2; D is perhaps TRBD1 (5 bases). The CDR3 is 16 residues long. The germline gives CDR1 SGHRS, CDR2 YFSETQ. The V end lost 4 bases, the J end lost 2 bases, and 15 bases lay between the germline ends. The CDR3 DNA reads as TGCGCCAGCAGCGTCACGATTCAGGGTAACACCGGGGAGCTGTTTTTT. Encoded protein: CASSVTIQGNTGELFF.

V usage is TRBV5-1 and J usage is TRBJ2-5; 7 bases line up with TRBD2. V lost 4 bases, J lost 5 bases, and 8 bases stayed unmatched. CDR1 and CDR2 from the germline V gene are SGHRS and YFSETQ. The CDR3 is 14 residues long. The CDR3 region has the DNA TGCGCCAGCAGCGTTAATGCGGGAGATGAGACCCAGTACTTC. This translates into CASSVNAGDETQYF.

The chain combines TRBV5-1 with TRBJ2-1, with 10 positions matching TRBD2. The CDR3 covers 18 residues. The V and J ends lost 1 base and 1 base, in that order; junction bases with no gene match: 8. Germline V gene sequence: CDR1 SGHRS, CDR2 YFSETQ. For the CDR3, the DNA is TGCGCCAGCAGCTTGATTCCTAGCGGGAGTAGGTCCTACAATGAGCAGTTCTTC. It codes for CASSLIPSGSRSYNEQFF.

The CDR3 is CSADSRANTDTQYF. The CDR3 DNA reads TGCAGCGCGGACAGCCGCGCAAACACAGATACGCAGTATTTT. This rearrangement joins TRBV29-1 to TRBJ2-3; D might be TRBD1 (6 bases). The CDR3 spans 14 residues. CDR1 SQVTM and CDR2 ANQGSEA come from the germline V gene. V lost 7 bases and J lost 2, with 16 bases in between.

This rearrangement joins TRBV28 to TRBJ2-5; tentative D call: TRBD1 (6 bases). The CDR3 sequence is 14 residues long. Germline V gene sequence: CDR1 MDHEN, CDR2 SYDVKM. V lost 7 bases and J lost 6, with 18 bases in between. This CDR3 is CASNLKGTRKTQYF. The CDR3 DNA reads TGTGCCAGCAACTTAAAGGGGACAAGGAAGACCCAGTACTTC.

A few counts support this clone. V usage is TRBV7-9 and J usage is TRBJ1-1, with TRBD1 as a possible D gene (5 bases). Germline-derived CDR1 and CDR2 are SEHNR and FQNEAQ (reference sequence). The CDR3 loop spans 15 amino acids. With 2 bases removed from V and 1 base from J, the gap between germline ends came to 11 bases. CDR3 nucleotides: TGTGCCAGCAGCTTAAGTTTGGGGGGGAACACTGAAGCTTTCTTT. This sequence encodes CASSLSLGGNTEAFF.

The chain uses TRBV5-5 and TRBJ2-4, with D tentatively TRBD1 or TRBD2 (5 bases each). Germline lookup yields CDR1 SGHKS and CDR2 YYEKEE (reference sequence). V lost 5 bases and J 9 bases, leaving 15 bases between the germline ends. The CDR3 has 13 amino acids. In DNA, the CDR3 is TGTGCCAGCAGTCCAAGGGGAGAGGGCATTCAGTACTTC. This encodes CASSPRGEGIQYF.

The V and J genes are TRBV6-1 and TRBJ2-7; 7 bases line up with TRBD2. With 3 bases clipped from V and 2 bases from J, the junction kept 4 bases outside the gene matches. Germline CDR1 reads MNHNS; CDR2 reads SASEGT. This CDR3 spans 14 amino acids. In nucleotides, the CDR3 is TGTGCCAGCAGTGAGCGGGAGTGGGCCTACGAGCAGTACTTC. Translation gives CASSEREWAYEQYF.

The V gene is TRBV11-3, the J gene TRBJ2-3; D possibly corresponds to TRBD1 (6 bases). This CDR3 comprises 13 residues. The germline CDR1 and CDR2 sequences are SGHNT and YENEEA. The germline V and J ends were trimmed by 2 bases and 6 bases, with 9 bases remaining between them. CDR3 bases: TGTGCCAGCAGCTTAATGCAGGGGGATACGCAGTATTTT. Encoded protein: CASSLMQGDTQYF.

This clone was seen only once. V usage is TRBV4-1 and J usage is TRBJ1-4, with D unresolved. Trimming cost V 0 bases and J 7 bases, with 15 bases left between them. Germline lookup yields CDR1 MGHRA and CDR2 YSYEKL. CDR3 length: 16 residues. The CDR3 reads CASSQDYSPVGEKLFF. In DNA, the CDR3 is TGCGCCAGCAGCCAAGACTATTCGCCAGTGGGTGAAAAACTGTTTTTT.

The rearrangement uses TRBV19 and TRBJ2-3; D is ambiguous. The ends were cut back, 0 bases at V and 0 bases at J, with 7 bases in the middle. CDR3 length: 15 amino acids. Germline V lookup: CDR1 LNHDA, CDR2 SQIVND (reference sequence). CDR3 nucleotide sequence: TGTGCCAGTAGTATAGAAGGCACTAGCACAGATACGCAGTATTTT. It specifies CASSIEGTSTDTQYF.

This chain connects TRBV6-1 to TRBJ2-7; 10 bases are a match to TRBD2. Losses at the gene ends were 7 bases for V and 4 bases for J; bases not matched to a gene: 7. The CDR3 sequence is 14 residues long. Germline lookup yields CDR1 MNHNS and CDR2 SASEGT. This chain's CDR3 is CASTSGTSVYEQYF. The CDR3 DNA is TGTGCCAGCACCTCCGGGACTAGCGTTTACGAGCAGTACTTC.

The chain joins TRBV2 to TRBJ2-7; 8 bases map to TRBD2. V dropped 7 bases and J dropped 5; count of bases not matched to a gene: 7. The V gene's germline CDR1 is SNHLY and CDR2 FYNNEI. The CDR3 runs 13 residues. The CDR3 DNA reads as TGTGCCAGCACCGGGAGGGGAAACCACGAGCAGTACTTC. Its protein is CASTGRGNHEQYF.

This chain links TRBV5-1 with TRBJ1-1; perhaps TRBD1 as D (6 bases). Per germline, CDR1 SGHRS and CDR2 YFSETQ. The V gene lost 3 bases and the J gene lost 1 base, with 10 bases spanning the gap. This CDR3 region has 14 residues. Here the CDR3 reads CASSSIGGNTEAFF. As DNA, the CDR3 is TGCGCCAGCAGCTCTATAGGGGGGAACACTGAAGCTTTCTTT.

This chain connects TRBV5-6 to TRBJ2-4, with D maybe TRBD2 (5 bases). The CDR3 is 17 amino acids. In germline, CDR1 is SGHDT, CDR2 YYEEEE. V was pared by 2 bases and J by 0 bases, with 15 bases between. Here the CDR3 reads CASSLTFGNLAKNIQYF. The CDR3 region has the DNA TGTGCCAGCAGCTTAACATTCGGGAATTTAGCCAAAAACATTCAGTACTTC.